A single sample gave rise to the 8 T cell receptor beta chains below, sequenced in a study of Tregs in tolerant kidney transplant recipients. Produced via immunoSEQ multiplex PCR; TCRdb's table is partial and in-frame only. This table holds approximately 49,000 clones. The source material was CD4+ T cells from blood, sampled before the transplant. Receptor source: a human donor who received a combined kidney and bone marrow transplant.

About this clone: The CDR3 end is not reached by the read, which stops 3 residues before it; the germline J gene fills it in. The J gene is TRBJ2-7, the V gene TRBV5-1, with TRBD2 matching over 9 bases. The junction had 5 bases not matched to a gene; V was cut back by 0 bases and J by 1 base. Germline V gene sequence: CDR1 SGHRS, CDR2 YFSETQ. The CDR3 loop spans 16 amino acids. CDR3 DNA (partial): TGCGCCAGCAGCTTGGAACCAGCGGGAGGATCCTACGAG. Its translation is CASSLEPAGGSYE. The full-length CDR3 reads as CASSLEPAGGSYEQYF.

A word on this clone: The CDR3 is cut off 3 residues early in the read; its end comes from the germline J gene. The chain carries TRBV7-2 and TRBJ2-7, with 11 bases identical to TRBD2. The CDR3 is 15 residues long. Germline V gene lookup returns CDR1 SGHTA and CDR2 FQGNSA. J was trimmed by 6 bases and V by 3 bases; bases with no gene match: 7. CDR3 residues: CASSLVGLAGGEQYF. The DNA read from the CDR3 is TGTGCCAGCAGCTTGGTGGGTCTAGCGGGAGGCGAG.

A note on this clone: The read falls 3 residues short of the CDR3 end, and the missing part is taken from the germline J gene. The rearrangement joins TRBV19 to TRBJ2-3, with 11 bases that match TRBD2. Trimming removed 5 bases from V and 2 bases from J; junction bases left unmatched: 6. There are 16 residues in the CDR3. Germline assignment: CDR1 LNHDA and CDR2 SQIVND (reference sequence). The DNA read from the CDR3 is TGTGCCAGTAGTCGAGGGACTAGCGGCCCCACAGATACG. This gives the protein CASSRGTSGPTDT. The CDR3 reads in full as CASSRGTSGPTDTQYF.

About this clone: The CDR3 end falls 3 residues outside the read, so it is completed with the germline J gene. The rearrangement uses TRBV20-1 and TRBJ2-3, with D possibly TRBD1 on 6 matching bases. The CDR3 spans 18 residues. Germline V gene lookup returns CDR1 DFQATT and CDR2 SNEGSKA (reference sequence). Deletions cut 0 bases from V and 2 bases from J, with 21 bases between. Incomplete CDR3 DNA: TGCAGTGCTAGAGATTTTGACAGGATGATTGGGCACACAGATACG. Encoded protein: CSARDFDRMIGHTDT. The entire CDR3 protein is CSARDFDRMIGHTDTQYF.

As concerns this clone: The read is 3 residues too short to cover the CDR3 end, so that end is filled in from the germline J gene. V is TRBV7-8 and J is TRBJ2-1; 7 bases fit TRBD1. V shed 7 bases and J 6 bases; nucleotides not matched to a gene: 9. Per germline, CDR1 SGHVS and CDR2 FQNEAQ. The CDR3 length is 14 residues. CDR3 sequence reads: CASISRQGPNEQFF. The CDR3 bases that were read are TGTGCCAGCATCAGTAGACAGGGTCCCAATGAG.

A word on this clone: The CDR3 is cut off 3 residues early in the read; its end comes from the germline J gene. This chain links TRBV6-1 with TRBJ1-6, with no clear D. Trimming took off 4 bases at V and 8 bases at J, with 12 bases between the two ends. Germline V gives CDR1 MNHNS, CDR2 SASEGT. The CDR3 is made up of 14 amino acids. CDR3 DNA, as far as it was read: TGTGCCAGCAGTGCGGTCCCCGGGGATTCACCC. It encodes CASSAVPGDSP. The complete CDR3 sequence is CASSAVPGDSPLHF.

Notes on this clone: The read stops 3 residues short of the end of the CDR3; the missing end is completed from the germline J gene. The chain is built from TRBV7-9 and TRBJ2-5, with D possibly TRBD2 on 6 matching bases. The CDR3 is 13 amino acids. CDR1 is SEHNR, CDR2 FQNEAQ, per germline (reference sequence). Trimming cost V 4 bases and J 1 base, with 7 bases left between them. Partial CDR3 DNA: TGTGCCAGCAGCTGGGGGGTCCAAGAGACC. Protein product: CASSWGVQET. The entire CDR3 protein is CASSWGVQETQYF.

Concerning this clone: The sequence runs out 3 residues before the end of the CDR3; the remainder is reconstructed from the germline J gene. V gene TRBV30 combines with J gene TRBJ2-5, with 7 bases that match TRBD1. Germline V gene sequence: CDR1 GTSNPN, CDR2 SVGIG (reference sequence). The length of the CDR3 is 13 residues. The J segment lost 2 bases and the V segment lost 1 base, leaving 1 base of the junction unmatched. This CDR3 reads CAWSGTGQETQYF. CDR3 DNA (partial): TGTGCCTGGAGTGGGACAGGACAAGAGACC. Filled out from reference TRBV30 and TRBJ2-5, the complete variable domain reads SQTIHQWPATLVQPVGSPLSLECTVEGTSNPNLYWYRQAAGRGLQLLFYSVGIGQISSEVPQNLSASRPQDRQFILSSKKLLLSDSGFYLCAWSGTGQETQYFGPGTRLLVL.